A single sample gave rise to the 30 T cell receptor beta chains below, sequenced in a study of early T cells in non-severe SARS-CoV-2 infection. TCRdb re-called the 5' RACE reads with MiXCR, one entry per CDR3 protein. The sample shows under 60,000 distinct CDR3 sequences, under 15% of them seen only once. Material: whole blood. These receptors all come from an adult who was a healthcare worker with PCR-confirmed SARS-CoV-2 infection or an uninfected control (not recorded which).

The chain joins TRBV3-1 to TRBJ2-1; 7 bases fit TRBD2. Germline CDR1 reads LGHDT; CDR2 reads YNNKEL (reference sequence). V lost 3 bases, J lost 7 bases, and 6 bases stayed unmatched. This CDR3 contains 14 residues. The CDR3 sequence is CASSQASGLNEQFF. The CDR3 DNA sequence: TGTGCCAGCAGCCAGGCTAGCGGTCTTAATGAGCAGTTCTTC.

The chain recombines TRBV5-1 with TRBJ1-1; D gene uncertain. V lost 0 bases, J lost 3 bases, and 6 bases lay in between. Germline V gene lookup returns CDR1 SGHRS and CDR2 YFSETQ. This CDR3 has 13 amino acids. CDR3 loop: CASSLAGDTEAFF. The CDR3, as DNA: TGCGCCAGCAGCTTGGCCGGGGACACTGAAGCTTTCTTT.

There are many counts of this clonotype. The rearrangement joins TRBV7-9 to TRBJ2-3; D is unresolved. The germline V and J ends were trimmed by 7 bases and 3 bases, with 11 bases remaining between them. Germline assignment: CDR1 SEHNR and CDR2 FQNEAQ (reference sequence). This CDR3 comprises 13 residues. The DNA for the CDR3 is TGTGCCAGCACCCTTCATGGGACAGATACGCAGTATTTT. Translating gives CASTLHGTDTQYF.

This clonotype was seen repeatedly, ten times or more. The chain combines TRBV29-1 with TRBJ2-2; D remains unclear. CDR1 SQVTM and CDR2 ANQGSEA come from the germline V gene. Trimming removed 0 bases from V and 7 bases from J, with 9 bases in between. CDR3 length equals 13 residues. CDR3 protein: CSVEDRRLGELFF. The CDR3 region has the DNA TGCAGCGTTGAAGATCGTCGGCTCGGGGAGCTGTTTTTT.

This clonotype was picked up a small number of times. V gene TRBV6-2 or TRBV6-3 combines with J gene TRBJ2-2; 9 nucleotides align to TRBD1. V lost 4 bases, J lost 4 bases, and 7 bases stayed unmatched. The CDR3 is made up of 16 amino acids. The germline V gene has CDR1 MNHEY and CDR2 SVGEGT. CDR3 in DNA: TGTGCCAGCAGTTCGACAGGGGGTTTCAGCACCGGGGAGCTGTTTTTT. Translated, it gives CASSSTGGFSTGELFF.

In this sample, this clonotype turned up many times. The genes are TRBV20-1 and TRBJ2-3; 8 nucleotides line up with TRBD1. The J segment lost 6 bases and the V segment lost 5 bases, leaving 4 bases of the junction unmatched. Looked up from germline, CDR1 is DFQATT and CDR2 is SNEGSKA (reference sequence). The CDR3 length is 12 residues. CDR3 bases: TGCAGTGCTTTCCAGGGGGCGGATACGCAGTATTTT. Protein sequence: CSAFQGADTQYF.

This clonotype occurred a few times. The chain combines TRBV12-3 or TRBV12-4 with TRBJ1-2, with TRBD1 matching 8 bases. The CDR3 length is 16 residues. V lost 5 bases to trimming and J lost 5 bases; unmatched junction nucleotides: 13. CDR3 nucleotides: TGTGCCAGCAGTAGACGGACAGGGACCCTTTCTTATGGCTACACCTTC. Its translation: CASSRRTGTLSYGYTF.

This clonotype was picked up a small number of times. CDR3 sequence (DNA): TGTGCCAGCAGTTTGAGGATCCAGGGCGAGTACGAGCAGTACTTC. This sequence encodes CASSLRIQGEYEQYF. The chain joins TRBV12-3 or TRBV12-4 to TRBJ2-7; possibly TRBD1 for D (5 bases). The CDR3 is made up of 15 amino acids. Trimming cost V 3 bases and J 4 bases, with 16 bases left between them.

This clonotype was counted at least ten times. The gene calls are TRBV5-1 and TRBJ2-1; 8 nucleotides match TRBD2. From germline, CDR1 is SGHRS and CDR2 YFSETQ. CDR3 length equals 14 residues. With 2 bases clipped from V and 7 bases from J, the junction kept 5 bases outside the gene matches. The CDR3 loop is CASSFGGAMNEQFF. DNA of the CDR3: TGCGCCAGCAGCTTCGGGGGGGCCATGAATGAGCAGTTCTTC.

The chain has TRBV5-1 and TRBJ1-1; tentative D call: TRBD1 (5 bases). CDR1 is SGHRS and CDR2 is YFSETQ in the germline V gene. The CDR3 contains 13 residues. V lost 4 bases and J lost 7, with 14 bases in between. Here the CDR3 DNA reads TGCGCCAGCAGCCGGCAGGGTAGCGATGAAGCTTTCTTT. It is translated as CASSRQGSDEAFF. The full variable domain, completed using reference TRBV5-1 and TRBJ1-1, is KAGVTQTPRYLIKTRGQQVTLSCSPISGHRSVSWYQQTPGQGLQFLFEYFSETQRNKGNFPGRFSGRQFSNSRSEMNVSTLELGDSALYLCASSRQGSDEAFFGQGTRLTVV.

This sequence joins TRBV29-1 and TRBJ1-3, with unresolved D. This CDR3 is built from 14 residues. V lost 6 bases and J 0 bases, leaving 12 bases between the germline ends. Looked up from germline, CDR1 is SQVTM and CDR2 is ANQGSEA. CDR3 in DNA: TGCAGCGTACTTACGTCTAACTCTGGAAACACCATATATTTT. This codes for CSVLTSNSGNTIYF.

This clonotype was detected ten times or more. The rearrangement joins TRBV6-6 to TRBJ2-3; D is unresolved. Trimming pared 5 bases from V and 0 bases from J, leaving 15 bases between. This CDR3 has 16 residues. Germline CDR1 MNHNY, CDR2 SVGAGI (reference sequence). CDR3 sequence: CASSPGRIPSTDTQYF. CDR3 sequence (DNA): TGTGCCAGCAGTCCGGGCCGAATTCCTAGCACAGATACGCAGTATTTT.

CDR3 protein: CASSESAGVGFYEQYF. CDR3 bases: TGTGCCAGCAGTGAATCCGCGGGAGTGGGCTTCTACGAGCAGTACTTC. V and J are TRBV25-1 and TRBJ2-7, with 7 nucleotides matching TRBD2. Per the germline V gene, CDR1 is MGHDK and CDR2 is SYGVNS. V lost 1 base, J lost 3 bases, and 9 bases stayed unmatched. The CDR3 sequence is 16 residues long.

This clonotype showed up many times. The V call is TRBV5-5, the J call TRBJ1-1; the D is unclear. The germline gives CDR1 SGHKS, CDR2 YYEKEE (reference sequence). Trimming left V 5 bases short and J 5 bases short, with 10 bases between. There are 12 residues in the CDR3. The CDR3 is CASSTPLTEAFF. CDR3 DNA sequence: TGTGCCAGCAGTACTCCCCTTACTGAAGCTTTCTTT.

The CDR3 spells CASSQGQGYEQYF. In DNA, the CDR3 is TGTGCCAGCAGCCAAGGACAGGGCTACGAGCAGTACTTC. The chain uses TRBV2 and TRBJ2-7; 8 nucleotides line up with TRBD1. This CDR3 is built from 13 residues. V lost 6 bases and J lost 3; bases outside the gene matches: 4. Germline values: CDR1 SNHLY, CDR2 FYNNEI.

This clonotype occurred many times. This chain links TRBV28 with TRBJ2-1; 9 bases map to TRBD1. Germline V gene data show CDR1 as MDHEN and CDR2 as SYDVKM. The CDR3 has 15 residues. V dropped 4 bases and J dropped 8; count of bases not matched to a gene: 9. Written as DNA, the CDR3 is TGTGCCAGCAGTTCCCCTGGGACAGGGTTGGATGAGCAGTTCTTC. Residues: CASSSPGTGLDEQFF.

The chain recombines TRBV24-1 with TRBJ2-1, with TRBD1 as a possible D gene (6 bases). The germline V and J ends were trimmed by 8 bases and 8 bases, with 18 bases remaining between them. CDR3 length: 14 residues. Germline V gene sequence: CDR1 KGHDR, CDR2 SFDVKD. In DNA, the CDR3 is TGTGCCACCACTAAGAATGACAGGACTCATGAGCAGTTCTTC. It is translated as CATTKNDRTHEQFF.

This clonotype was observed a few times. The chain combines TRBV27 with TRBJ2-3; 10 bases match TRBD2. Germline lookup yields CDR1 MNHEY and CDR2 SMNVEV (reference sequence). V lost 5 bases, J lost 6 bases, and 11 bases stayed unmatched. The CDR3 covers 16 residues. The DNA for the CDR3 is TGTGCCAGCAGTCCCCTAGCGGGAGTGGTCGTGGATACGCAGTATTTT. Its translation is CASSPLAGVVVDTQYF.

The chain joins TRBV13 to TRBJ2-3, with 10 bases identical to TRBD2. Germline V CDR1 and CDR2: PRHDT, FYEKMQ (reference sequence). The junction had 13 bases not matched to a gene; V was cut back by 4 bases and J by 3 bases. The CDR3 loop spans 18 amino acids. Written as DNA, the CDR3 is TGTGCCAGCAGCTCACGGACTAGCGGATGGGGTGGGACAGATACGCAGTATTTT. It codes for CASSSRTSGWGGTDTQYF. The variable domain in full, completed from reference TRBV13 and TRBJ2-3, reads AAGVIQSPRHLIKEKRETATLKCYPIPRHDTVYWYQQGPGQDPQFLISFYEKMQSDKGSIPDRFSAQQFSDYHSELNMSSLELGDSALYFCASSSRTSGWGGTDTQYFGPGTRLTVL.

This clonotype was recorded at least ten times. J is TRBJ1-5 and V is TRBV27; the match to TRBD1 covers 11 bases. V lost 5 bases to trimming and J lost 4 bases; unmatched junction nucleotides: 4. The CDR3 extends over 15 amino acids. Germline V CDR1 and CDR2: MNHEY, SMNVEV (reference sequence). The CDR3 DNA sequence: TGTGCCAGCAGTCTAGGGACAGGGGGGAATCAGCCCCAGCATTTT. It codes for CASSLGTGGNQPQHF.

The gene calls are TRBV5-1 and TRBJ1-6; 7 nucleotides align to TRBD1. The CDR3 runs to 17 residues. Germline V CDR1 and CDR2: SGHRS, YFSETQ. V lost 0 bases and J lost 10; bases outside the gene matches: 13. CDR3 residues: CASSLEGARGRKSPLHF. The CDR3 region has the DNA TGCGCCAGCAGCTTGGAAGGGGCTAGGGGGCGCAAATCACCCCTCCACTTT.

V is TRBV6-5 and J is TRBJ1-1; TRBD1 aligns across 12 bases. The V gene's germline CDR1 is MNHEY and CDR2 SVGAGI. The trim removed 5 bases at V and 0 bases at J, leaving 7 bases unmatched. CDR3 length equals 17 residues. The CDR3 DNA follows: TGTGCCAGCAGTCCCTCGGGACAGGGGGCGTTGAACACTGAAGCTTTCTTT. Its translation is CASSPSGQGALNTEAFF.

The chain has TRBV30 and TRBJ2-2, with D hard to call. With 7 bases removed from V and 4 bases from J, the gap between germline ends came to 13 bases. The germline V gene encodes CDR1 GTSNPN and CDR2 SVGIG (reference sequence). There are 13 residues in the CDR3. DNA of the CDR3: TGTGCCTTTAAGGGTATAGGCACCGGGGAGCTGTTTTTT. Translation gives CAFKGIGTGELFF.

This clonotype was seen many times. The V and J genes are TRBV11-2 and TRBJ2-2; the D gene could be TRBD1 or TRBD2 (5 bases each). This CDR3 contains 16 residues. In germline, CDR1 is SGHAT, CDR2 FQNNGV. The V end lost 11 bases, the J end lost 3 bases, and 22 bases lay between the germline ends. The CDR3 region has the DNA TGTGCCTCCCGGGACCATAGGCGATCCGACACCGGGGAGCTGTTTTTT. Encoded protein: CASRDHRRSDTGELFF.

A note on this clonotype: A much larger clone lies a single base off, so this may be a read error. The chain joins TRBV24-1 to TRBJ2-3, with D tentatively TRBD1 (5 bases). The CDR3 runs to 15 residues. Germline loops: CDR1 KGHDR, CDR2 SFDVKD. DNA for the CDR3: TGTGCCTCCAGTGATAGAGACAGAAACACAGATACGCAGTATTTT. It is translated as CASSDRDRNTDTQYF.

The CDR3 spells CASSTAGGGANVLTF. The CDR3 DNA reads as TGTGCCAGCAGTACAGCCGGCGGAGGGGCCAACGTCCTGACTTTC. The chain recombines TRBV6-1 with TRBJ2-6; D remains ambiguous. This CDR3 comprises 15 residues. V lost 5 bases and J lost 4, with 12 bases in between. CDR1 is MNHNS, CDR2 SASEGT, per germline.

The V call is TRBV7-9, the J call TRBJ1-1, with TRBD1 as a possible D gene (6 bases). The CDR3 consists of 15 residues. Germline-derived CDR1 and CDR2 are SEHNR and FQNEAQ (reference sequence). V dropped 5 bases and J dropped 1 base, with 14 bases sitting between them. DNA of the CDR3: TGTGCCAGCAGCATACAAACAGGGACGAACACTGAAGCTTTCTTT. Translated: CASSIQTGTNTEAFF. The full variable domain, with the rest looked up from reference TRBV7-9 and TRBJ1-1, is DTGVSQNPRHKITKRGQNVTFRCDPISEHNRLYWYRQTLGQGPEFLTYFQNEAQLEKSRLLSDRFSAERPKGSFSTLEIQRTEQGDSAMYLCASSIQTGTNTEAFFGQGTRLTVV.

In this sample, this clonotype turned up a few times. The rearrangement links TRBV29-1 to TRBJ1-4; weak D call: TRBD1 (6 bases). Looked up from germline, CDR1 is SQVTM and CDR2 is ANQGSEA. The CDR3 spans 13 residues. Trimming stripped 4 bases from V and 4 bases from J, with 10 bases between. In DNA form, the CDR3 reads TGCAGCGTTGCAGGGGCCGATAATGAAAAACTGTTTTTT. It is translated as CSVAGADNEKLFF.

V and J are TRBV29-1 and TRBJ1-1, with 7 bases fitting TRBD1. V was clipped by 5 bases and J by 0 bases; unmatched bases: 9. The CDR3 is 15 residues long. The V gene's germline CDR1 is SQVTM and CDR2 ANQGSEA. CDR3 loop: CSVSRGLLMNTEAFF. Here the CDR3 DNA reads TGCAGCGTTTCAAGGGGGCTACTAATGAACACTGAAGCTTTCTTT.

This clonotype occurred many times. This chain joins TRBV29-1 and TRBJ1-4, with D perhaps matching TRBD1 (6 bases). This CDR3 spans 12 amino acids. Germline-derived CDR1 and CDR2 are SQVTM and ANQGSEA. With 8 bases removed from V and 3 bases from J, the gap between germline ends came to 10 bases. CDR3 in amino acids: CSFRGPNEKLFF. CDR3 bases: TGCAGCTTCAGGGGTCCTAATGAAAAACTGTTTTTT.